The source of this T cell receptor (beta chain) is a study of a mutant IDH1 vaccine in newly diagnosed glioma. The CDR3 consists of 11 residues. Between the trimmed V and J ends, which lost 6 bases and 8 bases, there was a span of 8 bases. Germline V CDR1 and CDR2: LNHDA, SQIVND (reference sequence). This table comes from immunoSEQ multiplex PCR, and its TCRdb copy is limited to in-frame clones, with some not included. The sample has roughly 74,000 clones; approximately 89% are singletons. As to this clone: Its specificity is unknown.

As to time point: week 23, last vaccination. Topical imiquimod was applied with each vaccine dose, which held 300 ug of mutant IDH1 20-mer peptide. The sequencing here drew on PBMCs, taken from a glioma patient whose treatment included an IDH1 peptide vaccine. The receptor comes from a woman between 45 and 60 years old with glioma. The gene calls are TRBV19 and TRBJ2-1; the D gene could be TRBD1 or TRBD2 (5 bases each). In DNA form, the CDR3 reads TGTGCCAGTAGGAGGGGCTATGAGCAGTTCTTC. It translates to CASRRGYEQFF.